These 28 T cell receptor beta chains originate from one sample sequenced in a study of beta chain features in type 1 diabetes. General study results and limits: TCRB CDR3s from Type 1 diabetes patients were moderately but significantly shorter in all four CD4+ subsets.

No antigen has been identified for these receptors. Expressed TCRB transcripts were sequenced, since all the RNA that had been isolated was reverse transcribed. The data were produced by immunoSEQ multiplex PCR, yet TCRdb's version contains in-frame clones alone and is incomplete. The sample includes 400,000 or so clones, roughly an eighth of them seen just once. Material: naive CD4+ T cells from blood. The source is a woman under 30 with type 1 diabetes.

The chain is built from TRBV9 and TRBJ1-2; TRBD1 is a possible D gene (6 bases). Germline V gene data show CDR1 as SGDLS and CDR2 as YYNGEE. Between the trimmed V and J ends, which lost 0 bases and 4 bases, there was a span of 10 bases. The CDR3 runs 14 residues. Written as DNA, the CDR3 is TGTGCCAGCAGCGTAGACGGGGGGGCCTATGGCTACACCTTC. This sequence encodes CASSVDGGAYGYTF.

A few counts support this clone. The V and J genes are TRBV25-1 and TRBJ2-7, with D hard to call. CDR3 size: 12 residues. V shed 1 base and J shed 4 bases, with 5 bases lying between them. The germline V gene has CDR1 MGHDK and CDR2 SYGVNS. The CDR3 bases are TGTGCCAGCAGTGAATCAGTTTACGAGCAGTACTTC. This sequence encodes CASSESVYEQYF.

The chain uses TRBV28 and TRBJ1-2; 7 bases are a match to TRBD1. The J segment lost 8 bases and the V segment lost 5 bases, leaving 14 bases of the junction unmatched. The CDR3 consists of 15 residues. CDR1 is MDHEN, CDR2 SYDVKM, per germline. The DNA for the CDR3 is TGTGCCAGCAGTATCGAGGGGGCGCCCATGCGGGGCTACACCTTC. It is translated as CASSIEGAPMRGYTF.

Written as DNA, the CDR3 is TGTGCCAGCAGCTTAGGCGTGGGGCCCGAGAATGAGCAGTTCTTC. The encoded protein is CASSLGVGPENEQFF. The rearrangement uses TRBV11-3 and TRBJ2-1; tentative D call: TRBD1 (5 bases). The V end was cut by 1 base, the J end by 7 bases, with 14 bases between. Germline loops: CDR1 SGHNT, CDR2 YENEEA. The CDR3 has 15 amino acids.

In this sample, this clone turned up a few times. The CDR3 DNA reads as TGTGCCAGCAGCCCCTGGACAGGGCGTGCTTTCTTT. Encoded protein: CASSPWTGRAFF. The chain couples TRBV7-9 to TRBJ1-1; 8 bases fit TRBD1. Trimming took 5 bases from V and 11 from J; bases not matched to a gene: 7. Germline V CDR1 and CDR2: SEHNR, FQNEAQ (reference sequence). CDR3 length equals 12 residues.

This clone was counted a few times. The chain joins TRBV19 to TRBJ2-7; no clear D. The CDR3 consists of 12 residues. Trimming took 6 bases from V and 0 from J, leaving 6 bases between them. Germline V lookup: CDR1 LNHDA, CDR2 SQIVND (reference sequence). The CDR3 loop is CASSPSSYEQYF. The CDR3 bases are TGTGCCAGTAGCCCCAGCTCCTACGAGCAGTACTTC.

The CDR3 protein is CSVDQGADEQYF. DNA for the CDR3: TGCAGCGTTGATCAGGGGGCAGACGAGCAGTACTTC. This chain links TRBV29-1 with TRBJ2-7, with 8 bases that match TRBD1. CDR3 length equals 12 residues. From germline, CDR1 is SQVTM and CDR2 ANQGSEA. After removal of 3 bases from V and 5 bases from J, the junction contained 3 bases not matched to a gene.

Only a few counts were recorded for this clone. The CDR3 DNA is TGTGCCAGCAGCTTCGTCGGGGAGCTGTTTTTT. This translates into CASSFVGELFF. The V call is TRBV11-3, the J call TRBJ2-2; D is unclear. The germline gives CDR1 SGHNT, CDR2 YENEEA. Trimming stripped 3 bases from V and 7 bases from J, with 3 bases between. This CDR3 spans 11 amino acids.

The chain links TRBV21-1 to TRBJ2-7; TRBD1 is the table's D call and was not checked against the DNA. TRBV21-1 has pseudogene status. CDR3 length equals 14 residues. For the CDR3, the DNA is TGTGCCAGCAGCGCCTGGACAGGCCCCTACGAGCAGTACTTC. Protein sequence: CASSAWTGPYEQYF.

The chain links TRBV7-9 to TRBJ2-3; 9 positions match TRBD2. This CDR3 contains 15 residues. Germline V gene lookup returns CDR1 SEHNR and CDR2 FQNEAQ (reference sequence). Unmatched junction bases numbered 8, after V lost 6 bases and J lost 4 bases. This CDR3 reads CASRPGLAGSDTQYF. The CDR3 region has the DNA TGTGCCAGCAGACCGGGACTAGCAGGATCAGATACGCAGTATTTT.

This clone was detected a few times. V is TRBV30 and J is TRBJ2-7, with 11 bases identical to TRBD2. The junction had 3 bases not matched to a gene; V was cut back by 8 bases and J by 0 bases. Germline loops: CDR1 GTSNPN, CDR2 SVGIG (reference sequence). The CDR3 sequence is 13 residues long. The CDR3 DNA follows: TGTGCCCGGGGGACTAGCGGCTCCTACGAGCAGTACTTC. It yields the protein CARGTSGSYEQYF.

The chain couples TRBV2 to TRBJ1-6; 8 bases are a match to TRBD1. CDR3 length: 15 amino acids. The trim removed 6 bases at V and 6 bases at J, leaving 7 bases unmatched. Germline CDR1 SNHLY, CDR2 FYNNEI. Written as DNA, the CDR3 is TGTGCCAGCAGGGGACCCGGACAGGGTAATTCACCCCTCCACTTT. This gives the protein CASRGPGQGNSPLHF. Complete variable domain (other parts from reference TRBV2 and TRBJ1-6): EPEVTQTPSHQVTQMGQEVILRCVPISNHLYFYWYRQILGQKVEFLVSFYNNEISEKSEIFDDQFSVERPDGSNFTLKIRSTKLEDSAMYFCASRGPGQGNSPLHFGNGTRLTVT.

This clone was detected only a few times. The rearrangement joins TRBV11-1 to TRBJ1-1; D is uncertain. V was clipped by 2 bases and J by 5 bases, with 9 bases between them. This CDR3 has 13 residues. Germline assignment: CDR1 SGHAT and CDR2 FQDESV (reference sequence). CDR3 nucleotides: TGTGCCAGCAGCTTAAGTCCCGGGACTGAAGCTTTCTTT. It is translated as CASSLSPGTEAFF. Full variable domain (rest looked up from reference TRBV11-1 and TRBJ1-1): EAEVAQSPRYKITEKSQAVAFWCDPISGHATLYWYRQILGQGPELLVQFQDESVVDDSQLPKDRFSAERLKGVDSTLKIQPAELGDSAMYLCASSLSPGTEAFFGQGTRLTVV.

V gene TRBV29-1 combines with J gene TRBJ2-1, with D possibly TRBD1 on 7 matching bases. V lost 1 base, J lost 2 bases, and 15 bases lay in between. Germline V CDR1 and CDR2: SQVTM, ANQGSEA. CDR3 length equals 16 residues. Written as DNA, the CDR3 is TGCAGCGTTGAAGGGGGGCGGGACAGTGCCTACAATGAGCAGTTCTTC. It is translated as CSVEGGRDSAYNEQFF.

A few counts support this clone. The CDR3 loop is CASSLGGEVSEQYF. CDR3 DNA sequence: TGCGCCAGCAGCTTGGGCGGGGAGGTGAGCGAGCAGTACTTC. This chain joins TRBV5-1 and TRBJ2-7, with a weak D call TRBD2 (6 bases). The CDR3 has 14 residues. V gave up 0 bases and J gave up 6 bases, with 13 bases separating them. Germline CDR1 SGHRS, CDR2 YFSETQ.

This clone turned up a few times. This sample includes further DNA sequences coding for the same CDR3. This chain links TRBV7-2 with TRBJ2-7; 7 bases line up with TRBD2. CDR1 and CDR2 from the germline V gene are SGHTA and FQGNSA. V was pared by 5 bases and J by 5 bases, with 6 bases of the junction left unmatched. CDR3 length equals 13 residues. As DNA, the CDR3 is TGTGCCAGCAGCCCCCGGACTAGAGACGAGCAGTACTTC. Amino acids: CASSPRTRDEQYF.

V is TRBV28 and J is TRBJ2-1; 7 bases fit TRBD1. The V gene's germline CDR1 is MDHEN and CDR2 SYDVKM. The CDR3 loop spans 16 amino acids. Trimming took 4 bases from V and 1 from J; bases not matched to a gene: 7. The CDR3 bases are TGTGCCAGCAGTTCCCGACAGGGTAGGTCCTACAATGAGCAGTTCTTC. The encoded protein is CASSSRQGRSYNEQFF.

This sequence joins TRBV7-9 and TRBJ2-5; 10 bases map to TRBD2. The V gene end was trimmed by 4 bases and the J gene end by 5 bases; junction bases not matched to a gene: 4. This CDR3 spans 14 amino acids. Germline values: CDR1 SEHNR, CDR2 FQNEAQ (reference sequence). In nucleotides, the CDR3 is TGTGCCAGCAGCTCCCTGACTAGCGGGGAGACCCAGTACTTC. Amino acids: CASSSLTSGETQYF.

In this sample, this clone turned up a few times. The rearrangement links TRBV7-9 to TRBJ2-1; 11 bases match TRBD2. The CDR3 totals 16 residues. With 6 bases clipped from V and 4 bases from J, the junction kept 8 bases outside the gene matches. Germline loops: CDR1 SEHNR, CDR2 FQNEAQ (reference sequence). The CDR3 loop is CASRLKTSGEYNEQFF. The CDR3 DNA is TGTGCCAGCAGACTTAAGACTAGCGGGGAATACAATGAGCAGTTCTTC.

The chain couples TRBV10-3 to TRBJ2-7; 7 positions agree with TRBD2. J gave up 5 bases and V 10 bases, and 14 bases lay outside the gene matches. This CDR3 contains 14 residues. The germline V gene encodes CDR1 ENHRY and CDR2 SYGVKD. The CDR3 DNA reads TGTGCCAGCGCGTCTAGCGGTCAAAGCCACGAGCAGTACTTC. It yields the protein CASASSGQSHEQYF.

This rearrangement joins TRBV21-1 to TRBJ2-1; the table's D call, TRBD2, was not checked against the DNA. TRBV21-1 is tagged as a pseudogene. The CDR3 covers 17 residues. The CDR3 protein is CASAKTQSGSSYNEQFF. The DNA of the CDR3 is TGTGCCAGCGCCAAGACCCAGAGCGGGAGCTCCTACAATGAGCAGTTCTTC.

This clone was detected only a few times. The J gene is TRBJ2-1, the V gene TRBV5-4; 10 nucleotides line up with TRBD2. The CDR3 sequence is 16 residues long. CDR1 SGHNT and CDR2 YYREEE come from the germline V gene (reference sequence). The V segment lost 0 bases and the J segment 8 bases; nucleotides outside the gene matches: 8. The CDR3 loop reads CASSLGASGGRDEQFF. The CDR3 DNA sequence: TGTGCCAGCAGCTTGGGAGCTAGCGGGGGAAGGGATGAGCAGTTCTTC.

This clone was seen a few times. CDR3 DNA: TGTGCCAGCAGCTTAGATCGGTTCCCCACTGAAGCTTTCTTT. Its translation is CASSLDRFPTEAFF. This chain connects TRBV7-9 to TRBJ1-1; the D is unclear. The CDR3 runs 14 residues. Germline V CDR1 and CDR2: SEHNR, FQNEAQ (reference sequence). Trimming removed 1 base at V and 4 bases at J, with 10 bases between.

The J gene is TRBJ2-7, the V gene TRBV5-1; 10 positions match TRBD1. The CDR3 is made up of 14 amino acids. Germline V lookup: CDR1 SGHRS, CDR2 YFSETQ. The V segment lost 4 bases and the J segment 2 bases; nucleotides outside the gene matches: 3. DNA of the CDR3: TGCGCCAGCAGCCGTGGACAGGGGGCCTACGAGCAGTACTTC. This gives the protein CASSRGQGAYEQYF.

The sample holds a few counts of this clone. The CDR3 DNA reads TGTGCCAGCAGGAGGACAGGGGGTCACACTGAAGCTTTCTTT. Its translation: CASRRTGGHTEAFF. J is TRBJ1-1 and V is TRBV7-9; TRBD1 agrees at 10 bases. Germline loops: CDR1 SEHNR, CDR2 FQNEAQ (reference sequence). After removal of 6 bases from V and 3 bases from J, the junction contained 4 bases not matched to a gene. The CDR3 is 14 residues long.

This clone was seen only a few times. J is TRBJ2-5 and V is TRBV28, with D possibly TRBD1 on 5 matching bases. CDR3 length: 13 amino acids. The ends were cut back, 5 bases at V and 9 bases at J, with 16 bases in the middle. The V gene's germline CDR1 is MDHEN and CDR2 SYDVKM. The CDR3 nucleotides read TGTGCCAGCAGTCCCGGGCCTAACAGGTCCCAGTACTTC. It specifies CASSPGPNRSQYF.

This clone has only a few counts. The genes are TRBV5-1 and TRBJ2-3; TRBD2 matches 11 bases. The CDR3 runs 17 residues. J lost 4 bases, V lost 3 bases, and 10 bases had no gene match. Germline V gives CDR1 SGHRS, CDR2 YFSETQ. Written as DNA, the CDR3 is TGCGCCAGCAGCTACGAGTTAAGACTAGCGGGATCAGATACGCAGTATTTT. It translates to CASSYELRLAGSDTQYF.

This clone was seen only a few times. This chain links TRBV4-3 with TRBJ2-7; 11 positions match TRBD2. Germline assignment: CDR1 LGHNA and CDR2 YSLEER. The CDR3 has 16 residues. Losses at the gene ends were 1 base for V and 3 bases for J; bases not matched to a gene: 5. This CDR3 reads CASSQAVGLAGYEQYF. CDR3 coding DNA: TGCGCCAGCAGCCAAGCCGTCGGACTAGCGGGCTACGAGCAGTACTTC.